This T cell receptor (beta chain) was identified in a study of CD8 T cells in Susac syndrome. Germline-derived CDR1 and CDR2 are SGHRS and YFSETQ. V dropped 4 bases and J dropped 4 bases, with 22 bases sitting between them. The CDR3 is made up of 17 amino acids. The multiple sclerosis controls were treatment-naive patients with relapsing-remitting disease that was stable or active. RNA amounts of about 0.45 to 1 ug underwent reverse transcription with random hexamers. Each CDR3 protein gets one entry after TCRdb re-called the immunoSEQ multiplex PCR reads with MiXCR. The repertoire holds approximately 200,000 distinct CDR3 sequences, with approximately 95% as singletons.

Source material: CD4+ T cells from PBMCs. The TCR sequence derives from a human donor with multiple sclerosis. The chain combines TRBV5-1 with TRBJ2-3; the D gene is possibly TRBD2 (6 bases). The CDR3 DNA follows: TGCGCCAGCAGCCGGGAAAACAGCCGAAGCGGGCCAGATACGCAGTATTTT. Translating it yields CASSRENSRSGPDTQYF.